What follows is one TCR beta chain and its context. These data are taken from a study of blood T cell repertoires in COVID-19. Original handling: Scientists estimated how many nucleated cells there were by amplifying reference gene primers. The protocol was immunoSEQ multiplex PCR, while the TCRdb copy is restricted to in-frame clones and leaves out a portion. For V, J and clone size, that table is used; D and trimming come from the DNA. The sample shows roughly 40,000 clones, about 86% of them seen only once. Sequenced: peripheral blood. The origin of this receptor is a human donor with acute or convalescent COVID-19. The donor label of this sample is uncertain.

CDR3 coding DNA: TGTGCCAGCAGCTTAGGCTCCTTCCTGGGGGGAAACACGCCCTACGAGCAGTACTTC. It specifies CASSLGSFLGGNTPYEQYF. V usage is TRBV7-2 and J usage is TRBJ2-7; D may be TRBD2 (6 bases). V lost 1 base and J lost 2, with 24 bases in between. CDR3 length equals 19 residues. CDR1 and CDR2 from the germline V gene are SGHTA and FQGNSA.